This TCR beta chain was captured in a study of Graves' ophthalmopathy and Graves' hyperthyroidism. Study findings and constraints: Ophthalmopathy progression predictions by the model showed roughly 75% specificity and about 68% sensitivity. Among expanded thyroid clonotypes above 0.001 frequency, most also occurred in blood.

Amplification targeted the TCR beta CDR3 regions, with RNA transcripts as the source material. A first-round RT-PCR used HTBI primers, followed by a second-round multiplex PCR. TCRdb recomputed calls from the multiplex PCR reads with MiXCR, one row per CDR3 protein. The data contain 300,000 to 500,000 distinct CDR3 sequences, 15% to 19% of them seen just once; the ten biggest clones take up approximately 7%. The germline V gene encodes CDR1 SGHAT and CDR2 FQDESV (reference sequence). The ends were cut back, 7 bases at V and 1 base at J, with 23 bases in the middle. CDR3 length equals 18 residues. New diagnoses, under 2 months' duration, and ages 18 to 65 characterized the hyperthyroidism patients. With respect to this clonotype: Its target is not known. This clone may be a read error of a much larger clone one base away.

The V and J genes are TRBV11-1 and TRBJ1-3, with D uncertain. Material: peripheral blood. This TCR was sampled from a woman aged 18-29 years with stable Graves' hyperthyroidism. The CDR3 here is CASTWQTDGIGSGNTIYF. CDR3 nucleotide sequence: TGTGCCAGCACCTGGCAAACCGACGGGATCGGGTCTGGAAACACCATATATTTT. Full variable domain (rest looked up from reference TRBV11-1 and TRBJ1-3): EAEVAQSPRYKITEKSQAVAFWCDPISGHATLYWYRQILGQGPELLVQFQDESVVDDSQLPKDRFSAERLKGVDSTLKIQPAELGDSAMYLCASTWQTDGIGSGNTIYFGEGSWLTVV.